This TCR beta chain was identified during a study of blood T cell repertoires in COVID-19. About the research overall: The United States, Italy and Spain were the sources of the acute and convalescent COVID-19 samples.

TCRdb's table, derived via immunoSEQ multiplex PCR, lists solely in-frame clones and lacks some. The table records about 52,000 clones, roughly 87% of them present only once. The CDR3 contains 16 residues. Germline values: CDR1 LGHNA, CDR2 YSLEER. V shed 0 bases and J shed 3 bases, with 12 bases lying between them. What was sequenced was peripheral blood. The chain recombines TRBV4-3 with TRBJ1-5; D is unresolved. The source is a human donor with active COVID-19. The donor label of this sample is uncertain. CDR3 residues: CASSQEWRLPNQPQHF. Here the CDR3 DNA reads TGCGCCAGCAGCCAAGAATGGAGACTCCCCAATCAGCCCCAGCATTTT.